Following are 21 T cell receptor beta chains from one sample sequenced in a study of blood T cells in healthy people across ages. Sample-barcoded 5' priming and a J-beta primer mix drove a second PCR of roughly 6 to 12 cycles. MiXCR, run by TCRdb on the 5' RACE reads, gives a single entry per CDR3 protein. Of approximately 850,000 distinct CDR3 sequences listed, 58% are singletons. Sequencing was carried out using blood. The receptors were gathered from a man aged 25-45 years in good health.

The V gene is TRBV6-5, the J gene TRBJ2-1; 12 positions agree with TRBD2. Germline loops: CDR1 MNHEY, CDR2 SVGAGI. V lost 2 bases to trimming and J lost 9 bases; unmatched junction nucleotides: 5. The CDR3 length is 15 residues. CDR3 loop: CASSYETSGRSEQFF. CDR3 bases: TGTGCCAGCAGTTACGAGACTAGCGGGAGAAGTGAGCAGTTCTTC.

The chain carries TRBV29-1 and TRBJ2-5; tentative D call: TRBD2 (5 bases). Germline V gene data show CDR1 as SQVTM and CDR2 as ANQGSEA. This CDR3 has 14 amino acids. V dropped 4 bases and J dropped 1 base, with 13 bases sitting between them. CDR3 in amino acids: CSVVVQRPQETQYF. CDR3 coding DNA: TGCAGCGTTGTCGTACAGCGGCCCCAAGAGACCCAGTACTTC.

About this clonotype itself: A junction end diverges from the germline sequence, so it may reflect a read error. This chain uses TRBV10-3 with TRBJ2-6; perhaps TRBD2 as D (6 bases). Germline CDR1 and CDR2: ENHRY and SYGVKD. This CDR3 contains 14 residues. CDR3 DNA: TGTGCCGTCAGAGGGGACTCCGGGGCCAACGTCCTGACTTTC. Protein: CAVRGDSGANVLTF.

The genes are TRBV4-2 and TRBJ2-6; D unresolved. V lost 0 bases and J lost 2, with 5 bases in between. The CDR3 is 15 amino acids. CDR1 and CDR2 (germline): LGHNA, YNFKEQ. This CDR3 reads CASSQDLAGANVLTF. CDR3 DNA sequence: TGTGCCAGCAGCCAAGACCTAGCTGGGGCCAACGTCCTGACTTTC.

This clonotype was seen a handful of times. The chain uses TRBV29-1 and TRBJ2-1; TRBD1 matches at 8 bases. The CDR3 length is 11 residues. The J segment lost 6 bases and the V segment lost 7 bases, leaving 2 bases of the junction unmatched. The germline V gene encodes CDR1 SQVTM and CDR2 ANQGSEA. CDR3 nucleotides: TGCAGCGGCCAGGGGGCCAATGAGCAGTTCTTC. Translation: CSGQGANEQFF.

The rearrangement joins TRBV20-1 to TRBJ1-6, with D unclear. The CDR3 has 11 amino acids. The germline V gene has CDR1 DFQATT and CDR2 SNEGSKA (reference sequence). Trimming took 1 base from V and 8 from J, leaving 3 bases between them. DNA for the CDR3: TGCAGTGCTAGAGGTTATTCACCCCTCCACTTT. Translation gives CSARGYSPLHF.

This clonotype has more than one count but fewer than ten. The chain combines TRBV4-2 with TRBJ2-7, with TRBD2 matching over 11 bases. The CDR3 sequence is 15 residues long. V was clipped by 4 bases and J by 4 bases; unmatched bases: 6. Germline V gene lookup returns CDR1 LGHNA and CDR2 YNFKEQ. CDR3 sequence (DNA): TGTGCCAGCAGCCGAGGGGGACTAGCGGTTTACGAGCAGTACTTC. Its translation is CASSRGGLAVYEQYF.

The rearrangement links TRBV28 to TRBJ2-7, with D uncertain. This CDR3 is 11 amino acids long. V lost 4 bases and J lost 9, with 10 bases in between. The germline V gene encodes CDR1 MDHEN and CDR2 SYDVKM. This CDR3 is CASSSILGQYF. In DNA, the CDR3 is TGTGCCAGCAGTTCGATCCTCGGGCAGTACTTC.

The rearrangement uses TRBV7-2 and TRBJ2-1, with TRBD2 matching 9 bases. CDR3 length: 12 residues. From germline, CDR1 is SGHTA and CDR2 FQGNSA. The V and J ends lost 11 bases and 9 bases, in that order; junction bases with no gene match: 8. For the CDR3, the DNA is TGTGCCGCGGGCGGGAGGGGCGGTGAGCAGTTCTTC. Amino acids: CAAGGRGGEQFF.

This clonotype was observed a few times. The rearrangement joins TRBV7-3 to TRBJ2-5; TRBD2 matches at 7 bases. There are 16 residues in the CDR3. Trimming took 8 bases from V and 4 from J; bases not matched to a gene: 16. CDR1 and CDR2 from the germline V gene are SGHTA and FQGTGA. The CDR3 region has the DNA TGTGCCAGCGAGGTAGCGGGCCAATCCACTGTAGAGACCCAGTACTTC. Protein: CASEVAGQSTVETQYF.

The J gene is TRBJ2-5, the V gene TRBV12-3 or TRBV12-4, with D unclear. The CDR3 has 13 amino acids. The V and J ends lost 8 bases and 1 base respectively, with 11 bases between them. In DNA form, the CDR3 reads TGTGCCAGCCGATCCCTCCTCCAAGAGACCCAGTACTTC. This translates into CASRSLLQETQYF.

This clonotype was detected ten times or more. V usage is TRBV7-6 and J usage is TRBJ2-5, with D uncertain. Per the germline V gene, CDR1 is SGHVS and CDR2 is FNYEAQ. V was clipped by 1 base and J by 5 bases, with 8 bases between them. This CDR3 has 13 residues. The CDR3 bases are TGTGCCAGCAGCTTAGGGTTGCGGGAGACCCAGTACTTC. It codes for CASSLGLRETQYF.

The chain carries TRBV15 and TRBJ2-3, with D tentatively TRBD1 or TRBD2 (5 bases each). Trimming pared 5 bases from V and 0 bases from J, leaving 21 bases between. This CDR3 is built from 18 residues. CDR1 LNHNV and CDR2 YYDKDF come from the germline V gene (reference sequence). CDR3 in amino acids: CATSGPPGRPSSTDTQYF. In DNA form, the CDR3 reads TGTGCCACCAGCGGGCCCCCGGGACGACCTTCTAGCACAGATACGCAGTATTTT.

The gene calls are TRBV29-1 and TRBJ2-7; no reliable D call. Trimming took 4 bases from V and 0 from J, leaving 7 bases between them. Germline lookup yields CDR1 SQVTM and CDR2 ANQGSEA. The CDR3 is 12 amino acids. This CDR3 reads CSVVADSYEQYF. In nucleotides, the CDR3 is TGCAGCGTTGTCGCAGACTCCTACGAGCAGTACTTC.

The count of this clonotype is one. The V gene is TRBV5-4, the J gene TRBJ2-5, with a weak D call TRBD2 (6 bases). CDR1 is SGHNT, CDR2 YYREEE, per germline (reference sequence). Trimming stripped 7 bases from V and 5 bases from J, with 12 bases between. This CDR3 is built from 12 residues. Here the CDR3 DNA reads TGTGCCAGCCGGGACTCCTCTGAGACCCAGTACTTC. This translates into CASRDSSETQYF. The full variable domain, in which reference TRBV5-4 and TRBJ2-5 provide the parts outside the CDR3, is ETGVTQSPTHLIKTRGQQVTLRCSSQSGHNTVSWYQQALGQGPQFIFQYYREEENGRGNFPPRFSGLQFPNYSSELNVNALELDDSALYLCASRDSSETQYFGPGTRLLVL.

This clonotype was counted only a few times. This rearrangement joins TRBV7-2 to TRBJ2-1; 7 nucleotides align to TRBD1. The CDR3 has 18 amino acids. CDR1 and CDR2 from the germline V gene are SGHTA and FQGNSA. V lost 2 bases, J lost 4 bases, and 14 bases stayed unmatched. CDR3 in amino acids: CASSLRIQGTSGYNEQFF. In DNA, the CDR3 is TGTGCCAGCAGCTTAAGAATACAGGGGACGTCTGGGTACAATGAGCAGTTCTTC.

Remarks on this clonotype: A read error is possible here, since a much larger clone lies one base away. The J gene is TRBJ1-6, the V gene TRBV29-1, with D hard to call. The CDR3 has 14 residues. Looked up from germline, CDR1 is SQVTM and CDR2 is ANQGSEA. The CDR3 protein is CSVAGSAVGSPPHF. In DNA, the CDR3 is TGCAGCGTTGCCGGGAGCGCAGTAGGGTCACCCCCCCACTTT. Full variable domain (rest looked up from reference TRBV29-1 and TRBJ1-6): SAVISQKPSRDICQRGTSLTIQCQVDSQVTMMFWYRQQPGQSLTLIATANQGSEATYESGFVIDKFPISRPNLTFSTLTVSNMSPEDSSIYLCSVAGSAVGSPPHFGNGTRLTVT.

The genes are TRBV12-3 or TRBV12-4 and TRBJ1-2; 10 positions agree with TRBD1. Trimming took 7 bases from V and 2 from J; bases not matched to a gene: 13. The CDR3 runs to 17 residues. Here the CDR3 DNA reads TGTGCCAGCACCCTTGGGACAGGGGCTCGTTCCAACTATGGCTACACCTTC. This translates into CASTLGTGARSNYGYTF.

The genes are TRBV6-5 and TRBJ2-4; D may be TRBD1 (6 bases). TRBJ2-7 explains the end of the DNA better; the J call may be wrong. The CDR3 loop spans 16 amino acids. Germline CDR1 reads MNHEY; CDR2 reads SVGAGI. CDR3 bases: TGTGCCAGCAGTTACACATCAGGGGAACTTGTCTACGAGCAGTACTTC. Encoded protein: CASSYTSGELVYEQYF.

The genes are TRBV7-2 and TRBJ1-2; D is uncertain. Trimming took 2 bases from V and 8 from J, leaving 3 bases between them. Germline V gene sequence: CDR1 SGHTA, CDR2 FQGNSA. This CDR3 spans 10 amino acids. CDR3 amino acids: CASSLMGYTF. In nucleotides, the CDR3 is TGTGCCAGCAGCTTAATGGGCTACACCTTC.

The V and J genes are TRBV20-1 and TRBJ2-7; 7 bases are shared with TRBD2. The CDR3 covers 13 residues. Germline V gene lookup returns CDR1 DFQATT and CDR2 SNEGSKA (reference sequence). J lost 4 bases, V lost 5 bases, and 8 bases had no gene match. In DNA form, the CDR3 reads TGCAGTGCTGCCAGAAGCGGGACGTACGAGCAGTACTTC. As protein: CSAARSGTYEQYF.